This TCR beta chain was observed in a study of blood T cell repertoires in COVID-19 (dated by TCRdb to the early 2020s). Broadly, across the study: Samples covering the acute and convalescent phases of COVID-19 were provided by collaborators in the United States, Italy and Spain. The material from the prospective study consisted of cDNA or gDNA derived from T cells, B-cell-depleted T cells, or PBMCs. The dataset comprised deeply sampled blood TCRbeta repertoires from subjects exposed to, actively infected with, or recovered from COVID-19. The repertoires were released in a freely available public database intended as a resource for research on the immune response to SARS-CoV-2. Samples came from the ongoing ImmuneRACE study (first 160 participants) plus 1,254 subjects from 6 global collaborators. A de-identified subject ID, COVID-19 status, age in years and sex were almost always included in the sample metadata. Where HLA class I and class II types were available, the types were taken from metadata supplied by the sample provider, not from assay-based typing. General findings and caveats noted by the study authors: The amount of clinical and demographic metadata varied by source and participant and was provided uncurated.

Worth noting for this clone: What this receptor recognizes is not known. Per-base quality was not reported, and no clone a single base away is much larger than it.

The collaborating institutions used their own protocols to collect whole blood in K2EDTA tubes. Collaborator samples were shipped for TCRbeta analysis as frozen whole blood, isolated PBMCs, or DNA extracted from either sample type. TCRbeta CDR3 regions were amplified from genomic DNA using the immunoSEQ Assay, a bias-controlled multiplex PCR. In the original analysis: Nucleated cell counts per sample were estimated from amplification of reference gene primers within the assay. To quantify the absolute abundance of each unique TCRbeta CDR3 rearrangement, sequence reads were collapsed and filtered. For each sample, productive Simpson clonality was calculated as the square root of Simpson's diversity index across productive rearrangements. TCRdb took over this immuneACCESS table, retaining in-frame rearrangements with V and J assigned. Such tables are incomplete; in checked studies, under half of the missing clones stem from an unresolved V gene, and the remainder is unexplained. For V, J and clone size, that table is used; D and trimming come from the DNA. The sample has tens of thousands of clones on record, 88% of them singletons. The top ten clones comprise about 4.7% of the sample.

The germline V end is reduced by 2 bases and the J end by 9 bases; junction bases left unmatched: 8. Taken from the germline V gene, the CDR1 and CDR2 loops are SGHDT and YYEEEE. The CDR3, cysteine through phenylalanine, is 15 amino acids long. Kept here is only the CDR3 DNA, which spans 45 bases and is read in frame from base 1. The chain is encoded by TRBV5-6 joined to TRBJ1-6; the central 7 bases match TRBD1. The sequencing sample was made of peripheral blood. This clonotype originated in a human donor in a cohort sampled during active COVID-19. The nucleotide sequence reads TGTGCCAGCAGCTTAACGGCCTCAGGGGGTTCACCCCTCCACTTT. It encodes CASSLTASGGSPLHF.